The following is a TCR beta chain sequence with its context. Its antigen remains unknown. The data derive from a study of T cell responses to AZD1222 COVID-19 vaccine. Findings and limits, study-wide: Just a handful of people given AZD1222 tested seropositive at baseline. Increases in Spike-specific TCR breadth and depth were seen after two AZD1222 doses.

Produced via immunoSEQ multiplex PCR; TCRdb's table is partial and in-frame only. The sample lists about 100,000 clones; about 90% were seen once. CDR1 SGHTA and CDR2 FQGNSA come from the germline V gene. V shed 5 bases, J shed 6 bases, and the junction held 7 bases outside the gene matches. The CDR3 totals 15 residues. This TCR was recovered from an adult in good health. The chain joins TRBV7-2 to TRBJ1-5; TRBD1 matches at 10 bases. This material consisted of peripheral blood, taken on day 0 of AZD1222 vaccination. The CDR3 region is CASSQQTGGGQPQHF. CDR3 nucleotide sequence: TGTGCCAGCAGCCAACAGACAGGGGGCGGTCAGCCCCAGCATTTT. The entire variable domain, with the rest obtained from reference TRBV7-2 and TRBJ1-5, is as follows: GAGVSQSPSNKVTEKGKDVELRCDPISGHTALYWYRQSLGQGLEFLIYFQGNSAPDKSGLPSDRFSAERTGGSVSTLTIQRTQQEDSAVYLCASSQQTGGGQPQHFGDGTRLSIL.